These 5 T cell receptor beta chains were all obtained from the same sample, sequenced in a study of T cell changes during pregnancy in multiple sclerosis (dated by TCRdb to about 2019). Receptors were amplified or captured by the immunoSEQ multiplex PCR assay. In its TCRdb copy, this immuneACCESS table keeps in-frame sequences only and misses some clones. Where compared with another copy, unresolved V genes explain less than half of these, and the others have no known cause. Present in this sample are about 40,000 clones, approximately 93% of which were seen just once. Together, the top ten hold approximately 8.3% of the sample. The material was CD8+ T cells from peripheral blood mononuclear cells, obtained in the third trimester of pregnancy. All receptors come from a female donor with multiple sclerosis, enrolled in a pregnancy study.

The genes are TRBV7-9 and TRBJ2-1; 7 nucleotides align to TRBD1. The CDR3 totals 14 residues. CDR1 is SEHNR and CDR2 is FQNEAQ in the germline V gene (reference sequence). The J segment lost 8 bases and the V segment lost 5 bases, leaving 9 bases of the junction unmatched. The CDR3 DNA is TGTGCCAGCAGCCCTCGACAGGGTCAGGATGAGCAGTTCTTC. Residues: CASSPRQGQDEQFF.

The chain uses TRBV27 and TRBJ2-5; 10 bases are shared with TRBD2. CDR3 length: 14 residues. Germline V lookup: CDR1 MNHEY, CDR2 SMNVEV (reference sequence). V lost 6 bases, J lost 5 bases, and 6 bases stayed unmatched. Written as DNA, the CDR3 is TGTGCCAGCAGGAGAGCGGGGGGGCTTGAGACCCAGTACTTC. This codes for CASRRAGGLETQYF.

The chain is built from TRBV5-1 and TRBJ1-1; tentative D call: TRBD1 (5 bases). Trimming took off 7 bases at V and 0 bases at J, with 22 bases between the two ends. The CDR3 extends over 17 amino acids. The germline V gene has CDR1 SGHRS and CDR2 YFSETQ. In DNA, the CDR3 is TGCGCCAGCGGGGGGGGAGTGGGGAATAGGATGAACACTGAAGCTTTCTTT. As protein: CASGGGVGNRMNTEAFF.

The genes are TRBV6-5 and TRBJ2-7, with a weak D call TRBD2 (6 bases). The CDR3 runs to 15 residues. V lost 7 bases and J lost 3, with 19 bases in between. The V gene's germline CDR1 is MNHEY and CDR2 SVGAGI. The CDR3, as DNA: TGTGCCAGCATGGAGGGTTCCTTTATGGGCTACGAGCAGTACTTC. As protein: CASMEGSFMGYEQYF.

This chain joins TRBV9 and TRBJ1-2; possibly TRBD1 for D (5 bases). The germline V gene has CDR1 SGDLS and CDR2 YYNGEE. CDR3 length: 14 residues. Trimming shortened V by 3 bases and J by 2 bases, and 11 bases separated the two germline ends. The CDR3 coding sequence is TGTGCCAGCAGCGCGGGAGACAGCAACTATGGCTACACCTTC. This encodes CASSAGDSNYGYTF.